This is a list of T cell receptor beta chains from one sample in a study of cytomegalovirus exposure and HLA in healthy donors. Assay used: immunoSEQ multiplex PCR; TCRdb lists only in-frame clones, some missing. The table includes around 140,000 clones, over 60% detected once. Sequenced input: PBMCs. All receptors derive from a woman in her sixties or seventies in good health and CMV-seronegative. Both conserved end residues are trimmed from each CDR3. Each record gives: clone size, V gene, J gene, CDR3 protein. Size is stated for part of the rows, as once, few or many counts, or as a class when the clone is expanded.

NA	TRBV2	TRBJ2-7	ASRSGQGVVYEQY
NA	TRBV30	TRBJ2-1	AWMAGGFYNEQF
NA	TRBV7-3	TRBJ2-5	ASSFGIQETQY
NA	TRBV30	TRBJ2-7	AWSVRGQGSSYEQY
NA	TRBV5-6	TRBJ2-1	ASSRRDRGSYNEQF
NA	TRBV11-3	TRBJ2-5	ASSLAQGETQY
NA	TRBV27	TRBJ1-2	AGSSRDRPLYGYT
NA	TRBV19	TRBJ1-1	ASSLDSSNTEAF
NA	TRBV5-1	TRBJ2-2	ASSFVTGGPPNTGELF
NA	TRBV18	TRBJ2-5	ASSPNYQETQY
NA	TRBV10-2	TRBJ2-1	ASSEYSGGYNEQF
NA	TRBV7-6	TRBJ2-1	ASSLVLAGGYNEQF
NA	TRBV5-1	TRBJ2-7	ASSRDRYEQY
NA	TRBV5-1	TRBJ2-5	ASSRSRVQETQY
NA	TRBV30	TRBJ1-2	AWNGRGDGYT
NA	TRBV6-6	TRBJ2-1	ASTPSGRGYNEQF
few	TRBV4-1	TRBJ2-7	ASSQVVSGSYEQY
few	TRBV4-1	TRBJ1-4	ASSQGGTVGSPI
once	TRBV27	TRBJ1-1	ASTELGGRAEAF
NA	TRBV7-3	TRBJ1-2	ASSLTKDSYGYT
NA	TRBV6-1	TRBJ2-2	ASRQGTGELF
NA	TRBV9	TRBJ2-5	ASREGAQETQY
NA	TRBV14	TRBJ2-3	ASSQVGQGGQDTQY
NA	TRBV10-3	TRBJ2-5	AISESLGAIQETQY
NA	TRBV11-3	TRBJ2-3	ASSLSFRLAGGQSDTQY
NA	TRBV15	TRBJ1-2	ATSRGGELNYGYT
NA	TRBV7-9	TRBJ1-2	ASSPGQGYGYT
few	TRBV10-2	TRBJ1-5	ASSDRTGVQPQH
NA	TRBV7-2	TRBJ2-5	ASSRQGGTETQY
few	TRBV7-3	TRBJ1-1	ASSVGTDHTEAF
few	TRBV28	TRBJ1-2	ASSLAGAFSGGGYT
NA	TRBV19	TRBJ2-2	ASSIVPTGLTGELF
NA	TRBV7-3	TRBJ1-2	ASSLDPGIGYGYT
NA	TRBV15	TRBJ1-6	ATSRERQGNGSPLH
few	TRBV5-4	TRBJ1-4	ASSPSGTGYEKLF
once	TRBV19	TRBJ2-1	ASSRAIAYNEQF
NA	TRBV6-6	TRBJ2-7	ASSPGRSAYEQY
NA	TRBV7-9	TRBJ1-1	ASSLLRGRRMNTEAF
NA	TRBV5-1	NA	ASSPGLAGGNSRSYEQY
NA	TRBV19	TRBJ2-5	ASSFRGETQY
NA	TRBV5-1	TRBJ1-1	ASTSQGEMNTEAF
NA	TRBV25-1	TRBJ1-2	ASSAAGGSNYGYT
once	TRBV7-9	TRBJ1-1	ASSPNSGMNTEAF
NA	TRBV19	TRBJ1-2	ASSIERGYT
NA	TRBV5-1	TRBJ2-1	ASSLGDLPLGYNEQF
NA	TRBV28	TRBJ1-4	ASSPDRVGEKLF
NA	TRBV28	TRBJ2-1	ASSLRQGAYNEQF
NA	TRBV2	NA	ASSSISSGRDEQY
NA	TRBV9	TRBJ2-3	ASSVGGGAITDTQY
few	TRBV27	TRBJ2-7	ASRRLAGTYEQY
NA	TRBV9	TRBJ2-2	ASSALTGGFGELF
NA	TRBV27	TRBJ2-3	AACSTSSDTQY
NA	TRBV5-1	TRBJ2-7	ASSSGLAGGGGTYEQY